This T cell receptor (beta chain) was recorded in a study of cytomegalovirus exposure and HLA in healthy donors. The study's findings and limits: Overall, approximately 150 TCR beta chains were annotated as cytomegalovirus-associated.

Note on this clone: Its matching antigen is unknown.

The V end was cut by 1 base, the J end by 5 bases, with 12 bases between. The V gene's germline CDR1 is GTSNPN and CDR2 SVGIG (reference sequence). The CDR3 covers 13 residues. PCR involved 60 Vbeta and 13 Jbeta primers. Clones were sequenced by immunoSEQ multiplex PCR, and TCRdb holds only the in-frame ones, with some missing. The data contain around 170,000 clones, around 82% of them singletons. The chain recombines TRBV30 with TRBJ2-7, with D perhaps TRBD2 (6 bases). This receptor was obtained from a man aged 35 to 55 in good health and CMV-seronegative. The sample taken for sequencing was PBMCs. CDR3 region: CAWSGGVGHEQYF. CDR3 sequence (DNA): TGTGCCTGGAGTGGGGGGGTAGGGCACGAGCAGTACTTC.